The 23 T cell receptor beta chains presented below share a single source sample, sequenced in a study of blood T cell repertoires in COVID-19. Clones were read by immunoSEQ multiplex PCR, and TCRdb kept only the in-frame ones, dropping some. This sample yields about 310,000 clones, of which around 86% are seen a single time; 1% belongs to the top ten. The sequenced sample was peripheral blood. Source of these receptors: a man between 50 and 59 years old with active or convalescent COVID-19.

The V and J genes are TRBV29-1 and TRBJ2-7, with D tentatively TRBD1 (6 bases). V gave up 5 bases and J gave up 1 base, with 12 bases separating them. This CDR3 is built from 13 residues. From germline, CDR1 is SQVTM and CDR2 ANQGSEA. As DNA, the CDR3 is TGCAGCGTTAGGACAGTCGCATCCTACGAGCAGTACTTC. Translating it yields CSVRTVASYEQYF.

The J gene is TRBJ2-7, the V gene TRBV28, with D possibly matching TRBD1 (6 bases). V lost 9 bases and J 7 bases, leaving 28 bases between the germline ends. CDR3 length equals 16 residues. CDR1 MDHEN and CDR2 SYDVKM come from the germline V gene. The CDR3 is CARENREMDSRGEQYF. DNA of the CDR3: TGTGCCAGGGAAAACAGGGAGATGGATTCTAGGGGAGAGCAGTACTTC.

The chain recombines TRBV28 with TRBJ1-2, with D possibly TRBD1 on 6 matching bases. The CDR3 is made up of 15 amino acids. The germline V and J ends were trimmed by 7 bases and 7 bases, with 22 bases remaining between them. Germline CDR1 and CDR2: MDHEN and SYDVKM. The chain's CDR3 is CASTVGGGTERGYTF. The CDR3 nucleotides read TGTGCCAGCACCGTAGGGGGGGGGACCGAGCGTGGCTACACCTTC.

V gene TRBV18 combines with J gene TRBJ1-5, with TRBD1 as a possible D gene (6 bases). CDR1 is KGHSH, CDR2 LQKENI, per germline. CDR3 size: 15 residues. The V gene lost 3 bases and the J gene lost 5 bases, with 14 bases spanning the gap. The CDR3 spells CASSPSQGQDQPQHF. The CDR3 nucleotides read TGTGCCAGCTCACCCTCCCAGGGGCAGGATCAGCCCCAGCATTTT. Complete variable domain (other parts from reference TRBV18 and TRBJ1-5): NAGVMQNPRHLVRRRGQEARLRCSPMKGHSHVYWYRQLPEEGLKFMVYLQKENIIDESGMPKERFSAEFPKEGPSILRIQQVVRGDSAAYFCASSPSQGQDQPQHFGDGTRLSIL.

In regard to this clone: The CDR3 end shows no conserved phenylalanine or tryptophan, and so a read error is likely. The limits of the CDR3 on the DNA are not certain, so only TCRdb's listed CDR3 is given. The chain is built from TRBV6-1 and TRBJ1-1. The CDR3 has 12 residues if both end residues are counted. Per the germline V gene, CDR1 is MNHNS and CDR2 is SASEGT. The CDR3 sequence is CASSEGSAGLAV.

The chain employs TRBV15 and TRBJ1-1, with D unclear. With 0 bases removed from V and 7 bases from J, the gap between germline ends came to 12 bases. Germline CDR1 reads LNHNV; CDR2 reads YYDKDF (reference sequence). This CDR3 region has 14 residues. CDR3: CATSRDKREGEAFF. The CDR3 coding sequence is TGTGCCACCAGCAGAGACAAGAGGGAGGGTGAAGCTTTCTTT.

The chain combines TRBV11-2 with TRBJ1-2; D is undetermined. Trimming cost V 1 base and J 0 bases, with 6 bases left between them. The CDR3 runs to 14 residues. Germline values: CDR1 SGHAT, CDR2 FQNNGV. The CDR3 reads CASSLGRTNYGYTF. The CDR3 DNA reads TGTGCCAGCAGCTTAGGGAGGACTAACTATGGCTACACCTTC.

For this clone: One junction end does not reproduce the germline sequence, and a read error may be involved. The V and J genes are TRBV7-7 and TRBJ1-4; TRBD1 matches 8 bases. The CDR3 contains 15 residues. Germline CDR1 is SSHAT and CDR2 is FNYEAQ (reference sequence). The CDR3 loop reads CASSLGTGRNEKLFF. In nucleotides, the CDR3 is TGTGCTAGCAGCCTGGGGACAGGCCGAAATGAAAAACTGTTTTTT.

This chain links TRBV18 with TRBJ2-3, with TRBD1 matching 7 bases. The length of the CDR3 is 16 residues. The germline CDR1 and CDR2 sequences are KGHSH and LQKENI. The J segment lost 3 bases and the V segment lost 4 bases, leaving 10 bases of the junction unmatched. The CDR3 sequence is CASSLLQGKGTDTQYF. The CDR3 DNA follows: TGTGCCAGCTCACTATTACAGGGGAAGGGAACAGATACGCAGTATTTT. Supplemented by reference TRBV18 and TRBJ2-3, the full variable domain reads NAGVMQNPRHLVRRRGQEARLRCSPMKGHSHVYWYRQLPEEGLKFMVYLQKENIIDESGMPKERFSAEFPKEGPSILRIQQVVRGDSAAYFCASSLLQGKGTDTQYFGPGTRLTVL.

The gene calls are TRBV6-4 and TRBJ1-6; 9 nucleotides agree with TRBD1. The germline CDR1 and CDR2 sequences are MRHNA and SNTAGT. The J segment lost 3 bases and the V segment lost 7 bases, leaving 10 bases of the junction unmatched. The CDR3 is made up of 17 amino acids. The CDR3 reads CASTPGQGTFYNSPLHF. CDR3 DNA: TGTGCCAGCACTCCGGGACAGGGAACATTCTATAATTCACCCCTCCACTTT.

This chain connects TRBV3-1 (or the pseudogene TRBV3-2) to TRBJ1-1; 7 bases match TRBD1. The CDR3 totals 15 residues. The germline gives CDR1 LGHDT, CDR2 YNNKEL (reference sequence). V was pared by 6 bases and J by 4 bases, with 11 bases of the junction left unmatched. CDR3 DNA sequence: TGTGCCAGCAGTTACTCAACAGGGGCTGGCACTGAAGCTTTCTTT. Translated, it gives CASSYSTGAGTEAFF.

This clone was counted ten times or more. Other DNA sequences within the sample encode an identical CDR3. The V gene is TRBV12-3 or TRBV12-4, the J gene TRBJ1-2, with 7 positions matching TRBD1. The CDR3 contains 13 residues. Trimming at V came to 5 bases and at J to 4 bases, leaving 4 bases not matched to a gene. CDR3 loop: CASSRDRTYGYTF. For the CDR3, the DNA is TGTGCCAGCAGTAGGGACAGAACCTATGGCTACACCTTC.

This clone was seen once. V gene TRBV6-1 combines with J gene TRBJ1-2; 8 bases align to TRBD1. The CDR3 is made up of 14 amino acids. CDR1 and CDR2 (germline): MNHNS, SASEGT. V lost 1 base and J lost 8; bases outside the gene matches: 6. The CDR3 protein is CASSEGSGGGGYTF. In DNA, the CDR3 is TGTGCCAGCAGTGAAGGGTCAGGGGGCGGCGGCTACACCTTC.

The chain recombines TRBV19 with TRBJ1-5; 9 positions agree with TRBD1. Germline V gene sequence: CDR1 LNHDA, CDR2 SQIVND (reference sequence). CDR3 size: 17 residues. V was clipped by 5 bases and J by 5 bases; unmatched bases: 13. The CDR3 sequence: CASSQTHGTGQYQPQHF. As DNA, the CDR3 is TGTGCCAGTAGTCAAACCCACGGGACAGGGCAATATCAGCCCCAGCATTTT.

This clone has only one observation. The genes are TRBV29-1 and TRBJ1-1, with TRBD1 as a possible D gene (6 bases). The CDR3 is made up of 12 amino acids. Germline V lookup: CDR1 SQVTM, CDR2 ANQGSEA. V was trimmed by 2 bases and J by 9 bases, leaving 13 bases between them. This CDR3 is CSVERGIAKAFF. The CDR3 coding sequence is TGCAGCGTTGAAAGGGGGATAGCTAAAGCTTTCTTT.

The chain employs TRBV3-1 (or the pseudogene TRBV3-2) and TRBJ2-3; a possible D gene is TRBD1 (5 bases). V shed 2 bases and J shed 1 base, with 13 bases lying between them. Germline V gene data show CDR1 as LGHDT and CDR2 as YNNKEL (reference sequence). The CDR3 sequence is 16 residues long. The CDR3 region has the DNA TGTGCCAGCAGCCAATCCCCGACAGTTCGCACAGATACGCAGTATTTT. Translation gives CASSQSPTVRTDTQYF.

J is TRBJ2-5 and V is TRBV30; 10 bases align to TRBD2. Looked up from germline, CDR1 is GTSNPN and CDR2 is SVGIG (reference sequence). CDR3 length: 17 amino acids. Trimming took 2 bases from V and 3 from J; bases not matched to a gene: 12. CDR3 DNA sequence: TGTGCCTGGAGTCCCGACCCGGGACTAGCGTACAAAGAGACCCAGTACTTC. Protein: CAWSPDPGLAYKETQYF.

The chain is built from TRBV19 and TRBJ1-5; TRBD1 matches 8 bases. The germline gives CDR1 LNHDA, CDR2 SQIVND (reference sequence). CDR3 length: 15 residues. The junction had 5 bases not matched to a gene; V was cut back by 1 base and J by 6 bases. The CDR3 DNA reads TGTGCCAGTAGTATAGTTCGGCAGGGGGCTCAGCCCCAGCATTTT. Translated: CASSIVRQGAQPQHF.

The genes are TRBV5-8 and TRBJ1-2; 10 nucleotides align to TRBD1. Germline lookup yields CDR1 SGHTS and CDR2 YDEGEE. J was trimmed by 7 bases and V by 4 bases; bases with no gene match: 13. The CDR3 length is 16 residues. CDR3 bases: TGTGCCAGCAGCCAATTCGCGACAGGGGGCAGCGGTGGCTACACCTTC. Residues: CASSQFATGGSGGYTF.

V is TRBV9 and J is TRBJ2-7; TRBD1 matches 8 bases. The CDR3 contains 16 residues. From germline, CDR1 is SGDLS and CDR2 YYNGEE. Trimming at V came to 0 bases and at J to 9 bases, leaving 14 bases not matched to a gene. The CDR3 coding sequence is TGTGCCAGCAGCGTAGACCCCGGGACAGGCACTATCGGGCAGTACTTC. Translation: CASSVDPGTGTIGQYF.

The J gene is TRBJ2-7, the V gene TRBV6-5, with D possibly matching TRBD1 (5 bases). V was cut by 6 bases and J by 3 bases, with 12 bases left in between. The CDR3 contains 13 residues. The germline CDR1 and CDR2 sequences are MNHEY and SVGAGI. For the CDR3, the DNA is TGTGCCAGCAGCCTCAGGGAAGACTACGAGCAGTACTTC. Its protein product is CASSLREDYEQYF.

V and J are TRBV6-2 or TRBV6-3 and TRBJ1-1; the D is unclear. CDR1 and CDR2 from the germline V gene are MNHEY and SVGEGT. V lost 5 bases to trimming and J lost 2 bases, with 15 bases between them. This CDR3 comprises 15 residues. The CDR3 loop is CASSALQTGNTEAFF. CDR3 nucleotide sequence: TGTGCCAGCAGTGCGCTACAAACGGGTAACACTGAAGCTTTCTTT.

This clone was picked up one time. The chain has TRBV30 and TRBJ1-5; no firm D call. Trimming shortened V by 2 bases and J by 2 bases, and 10 bases separated the two germline ends. Per the germline V gene, CDR1 is GTSNPN and CDR2 is SVGIG (reference sequence). This CDR3 has 14 amino acids. The CDR3 is CAWSHPGGNQPQHF. For the CDR3, the DNA is TGTGCCTGGAGTCATCCGGGAGGCAATCAGCCCCAGCATTTT.